Listed below are T cell receptor beta chains from one sample, sequenced in a study of cytomegalovirus exposure and HLA in healthy donors. Profiled with immunoSEQ multiplex PCR; TCRdb holds only in-frame clones, not every one. The top ten clones hold about 1.6% of a sample with about 59,000 clones, about 80% of them seen once. Sequencing was carried out using PBMCs. The source of these receptors is a human donor in good health. Each CDR3 is given with its conserved first and last residue. Each record gives: CDR3 DNA, CDR3 protein, CDR3 length, D gene, J gene, V gene, clone size. D genes are given only for firm matches. Where a row states a size, it is once, few, many or the class of an expanded clone; other rows omit it.

CDR3 DNA: TGTGCCAGCGTCTATAGCAATCAGCCCCAGCATTTT; CDR3 protein: CASVYSNQPQHF; CDR3 length: 12; D gene: -; J gene: TRBJ1-5; V gene: TRBV28; clone size: -
CDR3 DNA: TGTGCCAGCTCATCGGGGAGACTAAGCTCCTACCAAGAGACCCAGTACTTC; CDR3 protein: CASSSGRLSSYQETQYF; CDR3 length: 17; D gene: -; J gene: TRBJ2-5; V gene: TRBV18; clone size: -
CDR3 DNA: TGCGCCAGCAGCTTACAGGGGGGTCGGGAAAAACTGTTTTTT; CDR3 protein: CASSLQGGREKLFF; CDR3 length: 14; D gene: TRBD1; J gene: TRBJ1-4; V gene: TRBV5-1; clone size: -
CDR3 DNA: TGTGCCAGCAGTGAATATCCCACCCCGGGACAGGTTACCTACGAGCAGTACTTC; CDR3 protein: CASSEYPTPGQVTYEQYF; CDR3 length: 18; D gene: TRBD1; J gene: TRBJ2-7; V gene: TRBV25-1; clone size: -
CDR3 DNA: TGTGCCAGTAGCGCCCGGACACCTCCTACCTACGAGCAGTACTTC; CDR3 protein: CASSARTPPTYEQYF; CDR3 length: 15; D gene: -; J gene: TRBJ2-7; V gene: TRBV19; clone size: -
CDR3 DNA: TGTGCCAGCAGCTCCTTGGCGGGGGAGGACATTCAGTACTTC; CDR3 protein: CASSSLAGEDIQYF; CDR3 length: 14; D gene: TRBD2; J gene: TRBJ2-4; V gene: TRBV7-2; clone size: -
CDR3 DNA: TGTGCCAGCAGCCGGGACAGGGCAGGCCAGTACTTC; CDR3 protein: CASSRDRAGQYF; CDR3 length: 12; D gene: TRBD1; J gene: TRBJ2-5; V gene: TRBV7-9; clone size: -
CDR3 DNA: TGTGCCAGCAGCTTCCCGGGTACGGGTTCACCCCTCCACTTT; CDR3 protein: CASSFPGTGSPLHF; CDR3 length: 14; D gene: -; J gene: TRBJ1-6; V gene: TRBV7-9; clone size: -
CDR3 DNA: TGCGCCAGCAGCCAGGGTTCCAGGGTTACAGTCGCAAAACTGTTTTTT; CDR3 protein: CASSQGSRVTVAKLFF; CDR3 length: 16; D gene: -; J gene: TRBJ1-4; V gene: TRBV4-3; clone size: -
CDR3 DNA: TGTGCCAGCGTAAGGGACAGGGGGAGTACAGATACGCAGTATTTT; CDR3 protein: CASVRDRGSTDTQYF; CDR3 length: 15; D gene: TRBD1; J gene: TRBJ2-3; V gene: TRBV2; clone size: -
CDR3 DNA: TGTGCCAGCAGCCCACGGGGGGCCTACGAGCAGTACTTC; CDR3 protein: CASSPRGAYEQYF; CDR3 length: 13; D gene: TRBD2; J gene: TRBJ2-7; V gene: TRBV7-2; clone size: -
CDR3 DNA: TGTGCCAGCGGGTGGCAGACAACAGAGACCCAGTACTTC; CDR3 protein: CASGWQTTETQYF; CDR3 length: 13; D gene: -; J gene: TRBJ2-5; V gene: TRBV6-5; clone size: -
CDR3 DNA: TGCGCCAGCAGCCCCAACCAAGAGACCCAGTACTTC; CDR3 protein: CASSPNQETQYF; CDR3 length: 12; D gene: -; J gene: TRBJ2-5; V gene: TRBV5-1; clone size: -
CDR3 DNA: TGTGCCAGCAGCTCTCACCGTACAGGGGGGGTTTCGGACGAGCAGTACTTC; CDR3 protein: CASSSHRTGGVSDEQYF; CDR3 length: 17; D gene: -; J gene: TRBJ2-7; V gene: TRBV7-9; clone size: -
CDR3 DNA: TGTGCCAGTAGTACATCGTCCGGGACTAGCGGGAGTTCTAACGAGCAGTTCTTC; CDR3 protein: CASSTSSGTSGSSNEQFF; CDR3 length: 18; D gene: TRBD2; J gene: TRBJ2-1; V gene: TRBV19; clone size: -
CDR3 DNA: TGTGCCAGCTCATTCGACAGGGGGCTTATCAATGAGCAGTTCTTC; CDR3 protein: CASSFDRGLINEQFF; CDR3 length: 15; D gene: TRBD1; J gene: TRBJ2-1; V gene: TRBV18; clone size: few
CDR3 DNA: TGTGCCAGCAGCTTTAGCGATGAGCAGTTCTTC; CDR3 protein: CASSFSDEQFF; CDR3 length: 11; D gene: -; J gene: TRBJ2-1; V gene: TRBV5-6; clone size: -
CDR3 DNA: TGTGCCTGGAGTCGCACAGGGGGCAGAGGAAACACCATATATTTT; CDR3 protein: CAWSRTGGRGNTIYF; CDR3 length: 15; D gene: TRBD1; J gene: TRBJ1-3; V gene: TRBV30; clone size: -
CDR3 DNA: TGTGCCAGCAGCTTGCAGGGTAGGAGCTATGGCTACACCTTC; CDR3 protein: CASSLQGRSYGYTF; CDR3 length: 14; D gene: -; J gene: TRBJ1-2; V gene: TRBV5-5; clone size: -
CDR3 DNA: TGCGCCAGCAGCTTGGGGGGCGCGGACACTGAAGCTTTCTTT; CDR3 protein: CASSLGGADTEAFF; CDR3 length: 14; D gene: -; J gene: TRBJ1-1; V gene: TRBV5-1; clone size: -
CDR3 DNA: TGCAGCGGGCTTGAGCGGTTAGGGACTGAAGCTTTCTTT; CDR3 protein: CSGLERLGTEAFF; CDR3 length: 13; D gene: -; J gene: TRBJ1-1; V gene: TRBV29-1; clone size: -